A single T cell receptor beta chain is shown here with its context. The antigen is not known. The V gene lost 0 bases and the J gene lost 7 bases, with 21 bases spanning the gap. Germline V gene sequence: CDR1 SEHNR, CDR2 FQNEAQ (reference sequence). CDR3 size: 18 residues. PCR primers comprised 60 Vbeta and 13 Jbeta primers. Profiled with immunoSEQ multiplex PCR; TCRdb holds only in-frame clones, not every one. The sample carries 100,000 to 150,000 clones, 65% to 75% recorded once. This specimen belongs to a study of cytomegalovirus exposure and HLA in healthy donors. About the study: From donors who were HLA-typed, an early data release held approximately 84 million unique TCRs. Broader study findings: Altogether, around 160 TCR beta chains were recorded as cytomegalovirus-associated. In a later analysis, donors in an Asian-associated ancestry cluster reportedly had fewer N-insertions in productive TCRs than the cohort mean. Reports credit the classifier with highly specific, highly sensitive diagnosis of cytomegalovirus status.

The sequencing sample was made of PBMCs. The receptor's source is a man aged 40-49 years in good health and CMV-seropositive. This chain uses TRBV7-9 with TRBJ1-4, with D possibly matching TRBD1 (6 bases). The CDR3 DNA reads as TGTGCCAGCAGCTTAGCCGATCCCTCGCCCAGGGGCCGTGAAAAACTGTTTTTT. This codes for CASSLADPSPRGREKLFF.